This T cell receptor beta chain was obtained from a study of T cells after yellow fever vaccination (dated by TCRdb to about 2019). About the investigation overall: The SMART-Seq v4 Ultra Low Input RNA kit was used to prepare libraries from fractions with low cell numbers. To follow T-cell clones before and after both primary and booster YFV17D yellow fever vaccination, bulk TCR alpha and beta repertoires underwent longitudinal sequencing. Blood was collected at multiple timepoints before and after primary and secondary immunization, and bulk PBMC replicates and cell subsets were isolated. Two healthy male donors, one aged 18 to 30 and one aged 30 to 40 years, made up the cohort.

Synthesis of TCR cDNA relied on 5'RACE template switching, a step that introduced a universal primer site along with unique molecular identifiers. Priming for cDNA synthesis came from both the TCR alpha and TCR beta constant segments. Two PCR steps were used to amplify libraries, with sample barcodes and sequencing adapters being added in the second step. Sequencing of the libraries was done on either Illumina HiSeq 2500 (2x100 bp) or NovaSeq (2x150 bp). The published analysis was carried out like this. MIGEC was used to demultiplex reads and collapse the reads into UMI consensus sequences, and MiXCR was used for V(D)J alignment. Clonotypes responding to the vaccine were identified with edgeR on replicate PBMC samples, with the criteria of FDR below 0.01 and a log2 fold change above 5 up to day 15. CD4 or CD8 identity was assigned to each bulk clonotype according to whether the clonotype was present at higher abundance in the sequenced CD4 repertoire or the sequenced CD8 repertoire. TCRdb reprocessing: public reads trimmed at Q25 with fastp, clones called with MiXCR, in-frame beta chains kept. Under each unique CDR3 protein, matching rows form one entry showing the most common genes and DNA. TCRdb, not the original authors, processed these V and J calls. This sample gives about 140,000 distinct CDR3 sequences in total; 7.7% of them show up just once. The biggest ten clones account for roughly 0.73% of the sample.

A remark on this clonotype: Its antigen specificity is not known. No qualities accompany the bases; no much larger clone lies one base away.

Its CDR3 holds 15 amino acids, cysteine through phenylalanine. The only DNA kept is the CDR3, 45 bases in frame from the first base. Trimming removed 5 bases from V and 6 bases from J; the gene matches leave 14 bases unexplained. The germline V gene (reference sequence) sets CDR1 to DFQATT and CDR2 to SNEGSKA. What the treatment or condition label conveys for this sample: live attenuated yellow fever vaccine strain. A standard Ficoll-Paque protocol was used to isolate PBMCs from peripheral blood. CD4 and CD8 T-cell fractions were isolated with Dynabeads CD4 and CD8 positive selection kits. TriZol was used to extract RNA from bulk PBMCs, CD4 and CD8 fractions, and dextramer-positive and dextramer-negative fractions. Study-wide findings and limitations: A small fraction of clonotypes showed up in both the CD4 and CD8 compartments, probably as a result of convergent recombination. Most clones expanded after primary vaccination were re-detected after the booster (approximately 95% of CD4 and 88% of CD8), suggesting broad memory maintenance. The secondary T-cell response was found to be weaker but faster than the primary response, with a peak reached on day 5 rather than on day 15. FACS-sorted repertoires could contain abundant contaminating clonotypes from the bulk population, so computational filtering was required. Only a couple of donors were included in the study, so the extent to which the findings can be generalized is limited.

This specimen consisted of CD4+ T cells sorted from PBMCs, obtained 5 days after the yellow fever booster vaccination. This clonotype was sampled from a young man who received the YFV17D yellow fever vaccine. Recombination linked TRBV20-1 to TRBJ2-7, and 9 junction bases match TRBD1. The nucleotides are TGCAGTGCTGCGAGTGGGGACAGGGCCAGCGGCGAGCAGTACTTC. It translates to CSAASGDRASGEQYF.